The 11 T cell receptor beta chains given below trace back to one sample, sequenced in a study of blood T cell repertoires in COVID-19. Produced via immunoSEQ multiplex PCR; TCRdb's table is partial and in-frame only. The sample comprises around 700,000 clones, just under 90% of which are singletons, and over 0.2% rests with the top ten. Sequences were obtained from peripheral blood. The receptors come from a woman aged 18-35 years with acute or convalescent COVID-19.

This clone is a singleton in its sample. The rearrangement uses TRBV6-2 or TRBV6-3 and TRBJ1-6, with 10 bases that match TRBD1. This CDR3 region has 16 residues. The germline V gene encodes CDR1 MNHEY and CDR2 SVGEGT. The junction had 8 bases not matched to a gene; V was cut back by 4 bases and J by 8 bases. CDR3: CASSSPTGGQDSPLHF. In nucleotides, the CDR3 is TGTGCCAGCAGTTCCCCGACAGGGGGCCAAGATTCACCCCTCCACTTT.

The chain recombines TRBV7-2 with TRBJ2-7; maybe TRBD1 (5 bases). The CDR3 has 15 amino acids. Trimming took 1 base from V and 0 from J, leaving 10 bases between them. Germline loops: CDR1 SGHTA, CDR2 FQGNSA. The CDR3 protein is CASSLGGPSSYEQYF. CDR3 DNA sequence: TGTGCCAGCAGCTTAGGGGGCCCTAGCTCCTACGAGCAGTACTTC.

This clone was found once. The chain joins TRBV10-3 to TRBJ2-1; a possible D gene is TRBD2 (7 bases). Trimming cost V 6 bases and J 9 bases, with 15 bases left between them. The CDR3 runs to 13 residues. Germline V gene lookup returns CDR1 ENHRY and CDR2 SYGVKD. The CDR3 here is CAIRAGAGSEQFF. CDR3 sequence (DNA): TGTGCCATCAGGGCGGGGGCTGGGAGTGAGCAGTTCTTC.

The CDR3 loop reads CASSEAGTGSPLGGYTF. The CDR3 region has the DNA TGTGCCAGCAGTGAAGCCGGGACAGGGTCCCCCTTGGGCGGCTACACCTTC. The genes are TRBV6-1 and TRBJ1-2, with 9 bases matching TRBD1. Germline CDR1 reads MNHNS; CDR2 reads SASEGT. The CDR3 runs to 17 residues. The V segment lost 0 bases and the J segment 8 bases; nucleotides outside the gene matches: 13.

The V call is TRBV7-8, the J call TRBJ2-7; the D is unclear. Germline-derived CDR1 and CDR2 are SGHVS and FQNEAQ. This CDR3 spans 16 amino acids. The V end lost 0 bases, the J end lost 2 bases, and 14 bases lay between the germline ends. CDR3 region: CASSLALGSLTYEQYF. CDR3 nucleotides: TGTGCCAGCAGCTTAGCGCTGGGCAGTTTGACCTACGAGCAGTACTTC.

The V gene is TRBV6-5, the J gene TRBJ1-3; D not resolved. From germline, CDR1 is MNHEY and CDR2 SVGAGI. The CDR3 is 13 residues long. V lost 3 bases, J lost 2 bases, and 5 bases lay in between. The chain's CDR3 is CASSYIAGNTIYF. The CDR3 DNA sequence: TGTGCCAGCAGTTATATAGCTGGAAACACCATATATTTT.

This clone occurred once. The chain recombines TRBV12-3 or TRBV12-4 with TRBJ1-5; tentative D call: TRBD1 (6 bases). The length of the CDR3 is 13 residues. Trimming shortened V by 6 bases and J by 7 bases, and 13 bases separated the two germline ends. CDR3 in amino acids: CASSPMTGQPQHF. For the CDR3, the DNA is TGTGCCAGCAGCCCGATGACAGGACAGCCCCAGCATTTT.

The gene calls are TRBV6-5 and TRBJ1-1; 7 positions match TRBD1. Per the germline V gene, CDR1 is MNHEY and CDR2 is SVGAGI. Germline trimming cut 3 bases from V and 5 bases from J; bases unmatched to any gene: 9. The CDR3 totals 15 residues. The CDR3 is CASSYSPSQGTEAFF. The CDR3 coding sequence is TGTGCCAGCAGTTATTCCCCTTCACAGGGGACTGAAGCTTTCTTT.

In DNA, the CDR3 is TGCGCCAGCAGTGAGTCGTTATTCGCGGGGGATGGGTCCTATAATTCACCCCTCCACTTT. It translates to CASSESLFAGDGSYNSPLHF. The genes are TRBV10-2 and TRBJ1-6; tentatively, D is TRBD1 (5 bases). Germline CDR1 is WSHSY and CDR2 is SAAADI. V lost 0 bases and J 1 base, leaving 19 bases between the germline ends. The CDR3 loop spans 20 amino acids.

This chain uses TRBV4-2 with TRBJ1-2, with a tentative D call TRBD1 (6 bases). Trimming took off 0 bases at V and 8 bases at J, with 7 bases between the two ends. The germline V gene has CDR1 LGHNA and CDR2 YNFKEQ. This CDR3 is built from 12 residues. For the CDR3, the DNA is TGTGCCAGCAGCCAAGAAGACAGGGGCTACACCTTC. Protein product: CASSQEDRGYTF.

V is TRBV6-5 and J is TRBJ1-1; D gene uncertain. Between the trimmed V and J ends, which lost 5 bases and 0 bases, there was a span of 7 bases. Germline V gene sequence: CDR1 MNHEY, CDR2 SVGAGI. The CDR3 contains 13 residues. CDR3 amino acids: CASSIYMNTEAFF. The DNA of the CDR3 is TGTGCCAGCAGTATTTATATGAACACTGAAGCTTTCTTT.